Each of the 28 T cell receptor beta chains below was sequenced from the same sample in a study of blood T cells in healthy people across ages. The second PCR ran about 6 to 12 cycles with a sample-barcoded 5' primer and J-beta primers. MiXCR was run by TCRdb on the 5' RACE reads, yielding one entry per CDR3 protein. The repertoire has around 870,000 distinct CDR3 sequences, about 30% of them found once; the top ten carry 17%. The sequenced material came from blood. These TCRs come from a woman older than 75 in good health.

This clonotype was detected a few times. The chain couples TRBV10-1 to TRBJ2-4; D possibly corresponds to TRBD1 (6 bases). Between the trimmed V and J ends, which lost 4 bases and 0 bases, there was a span of 13 bases. The CDR3 covers 16 residues. CDR1 and CDR2 (germline): WNHNN, SYGVQD (reference sequence). The chain's CDR3 is CASSGDTGLAKNIQYF. The DNA of the CDR3 is TGCGCCAGCAGTGGGGATACAGGGCTAGCCAAAAACATTCAGTACTTC.

The V call is TRBV12-3 or TRBV12-4, the J call TRBJ2-1, with 10 bases lining up with TRBD2. Trimming took 5 bases from V and 8 from J; bases not matched to a gene: 6. This CDR3 region has 14 residues. The CDR3 spells CASSTGLAYDEQFF. The CDR3 nucleotides are TGTGCCAGCAGTACGGGACTAGCGTACGATGAGCAGTTCTTC.

This clonotype was counted many times. The V gene is TRBV6-2 or TRBV6-3, the J gene TRBJ2-7; D not certain. The germline gives CDR1 MNHEY, CDR2 SVGEGT. This CDR3 comprises 16 residues. Trimming left V 2 bases short and J 0 bases short, with 14 bases between. This CDR3 is CASSYILGRSSYEQYF. CDR3 sequence (DNA): TGTGCCAGCAGTTACATTCTGGGTCGGAGCTCCTACGAGCAGTACTTC.

This clonotype was seen ten or more times. The rearrangement links TRBV7-2 to TRBJ2-5; 8 positions match TRBD2. This CDR3 region has 15 residues. J gave up 4 bases and V 1 base, and 5 bases lay outside the gene matches. CDR1 SGHTA and CDR2 FQGNSA come from the germline V gene. The DNA for the CDR3 is TGTGCCAGCAGCTTAGAGATCCGGGGGGGAGAGACCCAGTACTTC. This encodes CASSLEIRGGETQYF.

As regards this clonotype: One junction end does not reproduce the germline sequence, and a read error may be involved. The chain uses TRBV7-6 and TRBJ2-5; a possible D gene is TRBD2 (6 bases). The DNA end is more similar to TRBJ2-7, so the J call may be wrong. The germline V gene encodes CDR1 SGHVS and CDR2 FNYEAQ. There are 15 residues in the CDR3. Here the CDR3 DNA reads TGTGCCAGCAGCCTAGCGTGGGGACCCACTTACGAGCAGTACTTC. This sequence encodes CASSLAWGPTYEQYF.

This clonotype came up many times. The chain uses TRBV6-6 and TRBJ2-1; D remains unclear. Between the trimmed V and J ends, which lost 7 bases and 0 bases, there was a span of 7 bases. The germline V gene has CDR1 MNHNY and CDR2 SVGAGI (reference sequence). The CDR3 loop spans 13 amino acids. CDR3 in DNA: TGTGCCAGCACTCAGAGCTCCTACAATGAGCAGTTCTTC. Protein product: CASTQSSYNEQFF.

The gene calls are TRBV2 and TRBJ2-3; 16 positions agree with TRBD2. The germline V gene has CDR1 SNHLY and CDR2 FYNNEI. Trimming took 0 bases from V and 3 from J; bases not matched to a gene: 9. The CDR3 length is 20 residues. The CDR3 DNA reads as TGTGCCAGCAGTGAAGCGACACCGGGACTAGCGGGGGGGCCGACAGATACGCAGTATTTT. Its protein is CASSEATPGLAGGPTDTQYF.

This clonotype was found a few times. This clone may be a read error of a much larger clone one base away. This chain uses TRBV5-1 with TRBJ2-3; 15 nucleotides agree with TRBD2. Germline-derived CDR1 and CDR2 are SGHRS and YFSETQ. Trimming removed 4 bases from V and 5 bases from J; junction bases left unmatched: 8. This CDR3 region has 17 residues. CDR3 nucleotide sequence: TGCGCCAGCAGCAGGGGACTAGCGGGGGGAAACATAGATACGCAGTATTTT. Translated, it gives CASSRGLAGGNIDTQYF.

Regarding this clonotype: This may stem from a read error, because a much larger clone lies one nucleotide away. The conserved phenylalanine or tryptophan normally closing the CDR3 is absent here, so this likely arose from a read error. The chain combines TRBV7-9 with TRBJ2-3; D is ambiguous. CDR3 length: 15 amino acids. V was shortened by 5 bases and J by 0 bases, with 12 bases between the two germline ends. Germline CDR1 and CDR2: SEHNR and FQNEAQ (reference sequence). CDR3 protein: CASSPLSTSTDTQYV. The CDR3 bases are TGTGCCAGCAGCCCTCTGAGTACTAGCACAGATACGCAGTATGTT.

This clonotype has a handful of counts. Relative to the germline gene, one junction end is altered; a read error may explain this. The chain carries TRBV18 and TRBJ1-4, with 7 positions matching TRBD1. Per the germline V gene, CDR1 is KGHSH and CDR2 is LQKENI. The CDR3 sequence is 14 residues long. This CDR3 reads CASPPQGGVEKLFF. The DNA of the CDR3 is TGTGCCAGCCCACCCCAGGGGGGTGTTGAAAAACTGTTTTTT.

A single count supports this clonotype. Relative to the germline gene, one junction end is altered; a read error may explain this. V gene TRBV7-6 combines with J gene TRBJ2-3; 7 bases line up with TRBD2. CDR1 and CDR2 (germline): SGHVS, FNYEAQ. CDR3 size: 14 residues. CDR3 region: CANSPGTSADTQYF. The CDR3 bases are TGTGCCAACAGCCCGGGTACTAGCGCAGATACGCAGTATTTT.

This chain uses TRBV7-8 with TRBJ1-1; D remains unclear. This CDR3 comprises 16 residues. The germline CDR1 and CDR2 sequences are SGHVS and FQNEAQ. V lost 6 bases and J 7 bases, leaving 24 bases between the germline ends. The CDR3 here is CASSLKPPGHPLEAFF. CDR3 nucleotide sequence: TGTGCCAGCAGTCTTAAACCCCCGGGCCACCCTCTTGAAGCTTTCTTT.

This clonotype appeared a few times. The rearrangement uses TRBV5-5 and TRBJ2-2; no firm D call. The V gene's germline CDR1 is SGHKS and CDR2 YYEKEE (reference sequence). The CDR3 loop spans 16 amino acids. Trimming stripped 3 bases from V and 0 bases from J, with 12 bases between. The CDR3: CASSSLRAANTGELFF. The CDR3 DNA follows: TGTGCCAGCAGCTCTCTCCGAGCCGCGAACACCGGGGAGCTGTTTTTT.

This sequence joins TRBV3-1 and TRBJ2-2; TRBD1 agrees at 9 bases. V gave up 4 bases and J gave up 7 bases; unmatched junction bases: 10. The germline V gene encodes CDR1 LGHDT and CDR2 YNNKEL (reference sequence). This CDR3 is built from 16 residues. CDR3: CASSLRGTGFSGELFF. CDR3 sequence (DNA): TGTGCCAGCAGCCTACGCGGGACAGGGTTCAGCGGGGAGCTGTTTTTT.

V is TRBV4-2 and J is TRBJ2-7; a weak D match, TRBD1 (6 bases). Germline loops: CDR1 LGHNA, CDR2 YNFKEQ. V was shortened by 0 bases and J by 4 bases, with 16 bases between the two germline ends. The CDR3 runs 16 residues. The CDR3 region is CASSQDWPGASYEQYF. CDR3 sequence (DNA): TGTGCCAGCAGCCAAGACTGGCCAGGGGCTTCTTACGAGCAGTACTTC.

J is TRBJ2-1 and V is TRBV27; D call uncertain. This CDR3 has 12 amino acids. V was shortened by 5 bases and J by 9 bases, with 11 bases between the two germline ends. The germline V gene encodes CDR1 MNHEY and CDR2 SMNVEV (reference sequence). The CDR3 DNA reads TGTGCCAGCAGTCCACAGCACAGTGAGCAGTTCTTC. As protein: CASSPQHSEQFF.

In its sample, this clonotype was seen a few times. The V gene is TRBV6-1, the J gene TRBJ1-1; D gene ambiguous. Trimming stripped 2 bases from V and 8 bases from J, with 12 bases between. CDR3 length: 13 amino acids. Germline values: CDR1 MNHNS, CDR2 SASEGT. CDR3 amino acids: CASSERSSREAFF. As DNA, the CDR3 is TGTGCCAGCAGTGAACGGTCTTCGAGGGAAGCTTTCTTT.

The V and J genes are TRBV4-3 and TRBJ2-1, with TRBD2 matching 9 bases. Germline loops: CDR1 LGHNA, CDR2 YSLEER. V lost 0 bases, J lost 6 bases, and 6 bases stayed unmatched. CDR3 length equals 16 residues. This chain's CDR3 is CASSQDPASGVNEQFF. The CDR3 DNA follows: TGCGCCAGCAGCCAAGATCCGGCTAGCGGGGTCAATGAGCAGTTCTTC.

This rearrangement joins TRBV9 to TRBJ1-4; D remains ambiguous. CDR3 length: 15 amino acids. The ends were cut back, 1 base at V and 4 bases at J, with 11 bases in the middle. CDR1 and CDR2 (germline): SGDLS, YYNGEE. The CDR3 DNA sequence: TGTGCCAGCAGCGTAACGGACGGAAATAATGAAAAACTGTTTTTT. Its translation: CASSVTDGNNEKLFF.

This clonotype came up a few times. A read error may be the cause here, since a much bigger clone is one base away. The chain links TRBV5-1 to TRBJ2-1; 11 nucleotides agree with TRBD2. The CDR3 sequence is 16 residues long. Germline values: CDR1 SGHRS, CDR2 YFSETQ. Germline trimming cut 7 bases from V and 5 bases from J; bases unmatched to any gene: 11. The DNA for the CDR3 is TGCGCCAGCGTCGCGACTAGCGGGGACGCCAACAATGAGCAGTTCTTC. Residues: CASVATSGDANNEQFF. The full variable domain, in which reference TRBV5-1 and TRBJ2-1 provide the parts outside the CDR3, is KAGVTQTPRYLIKTRGQQVTLSCSPISGHRSVSWYQQTPGQGLQFLFEYFSETQRNKGNFPGRFSGRQFSNSRSEMNVSTLELGDSALYLCASVATSGDANNEQFFGPGTRLTVL.

This clonotype has a count of ten or more. The chain joins TRBV12-3 or TRBV12-4 to TRBJ2-5; D is uncertain. The V end was cut by 1 base, the J end by 0 bases, with 9 bases between. The CDR3 covers 15 residues. The CDR3 DNA reads TGTGCCAGCAGTTTAGGACGGACGTACCAAGAGACCCAGTACTTC. The encoded protein is CASSLGRTYQETQYF.

In regard to this clonotype: A much larger clone is a single base away; this may be a read error. The chain recombines TRBV20-1 with TRBJ2-1; 9 positions match TRBD2. The tail of the sequence fits TRBJ2-7 better, so the J call may be wrong. Germline CDR1 is DFQATT and CDR2 is SNEGSKA (reference sequence). CDR3 length: 16 residues. The DNA of the CDR3 is TGCAGTGCTGCGGTAATGCGGGGGGGCCCCTACAATGAGCAGTACTTC. Its protein is CSAAVMRGGPYNEQYF.

The rearrangement uses TRBV12-3 or TRBV12-4 and TRBJ1-6; no reliable D call. CDR3 length: 13 amino acids. Trimming pared 3 bases from V and 14 bases from J, leaving 14 bases between. The DNA of the CDR3 is TGTGCCAGCAGTTTGGCCGCCCCGGTAGCCCTCCACTTT. It is translated as CASSLAAPVALHF.

This clonotype was counted many times. The rearrangement links TRBV6-2 or TRBV6-3 to TRBJ2-1, with 10 bases lining up with TRBD2. CDR1 is MNHEY and CDR2 is SVGEGT in the germline V gene. CDR3 length: 15 residues. The junction had 10 bases not matched to a gene; V was cut back by 4 bases and J by 10 bases. CDR3 DNA: TGTGCCAGCAGTTGGGTCCAGCGGGGGGGCCGGGAGCAGTTCTTC. Amino acid sequence: CASSWVQRGGREQFF.

This clonotype came up many times. The rearrangement joins TRBV20-1 to TRBJ2-1; 9 positions agree with TRBD2. The CDR3 runs to 15 residues. Germline V lookup: CDR1 DFQATT, CDR2 SNEGSKA (reference sequence). Trimming removed 5 bases from V and 6 bases from J; junction bases left unmatched: 11. The CDR3 loop is CSAGVAGAPINEQFF. The DNA for the CDR3 is TGCAGTGCTGGGGTAGCGGGGGCACCGATCAATGAGCAGTTCTTC.

This chain links TRBV6-1 with TRBJ1-5, with TRBD1 matching 11 bases. The V gene end was trimmed by 7 bases and the J gene end by 2 bases; junction bases not matched to a gene: 10. The CDR3 is made up of 17 amino acids. Germline CDR1 MNHNS, CDR2 SASEGT. Here the CDR3 reads CASTPGQGVARNQPQHF. For the CDR3, the DNA is TGTGCCAGCACACCGGGACAGGGGGTTGCTCGCAATCAGCCCCAGCATTTT.

There are many counts of this clonotype. The genes are TRBV4-3 and TRBJ2-3; D unclear. Germline CDR1 and CDR2: LGHNA and YSLEER. This CDR3 is built from 14 residues. Trimming cost V 0 bases and J 2 bases, with 6 bases left between them. CDR3 protein: CASSQETFTDTQYF. The CDR3 DNA sequence: TGCGCCAGCAGCCAAGAGACATTCACAGATACGCAGTATTTT.

A word on this clonotype: The germline gene is not matched at one end of the junction; a read error may be the cause. V gene TRBV12-3 or TRBV12-4 combines with J gene TRBJ2-5; maybe TRBD2 (6 bases). The CDR3 consists of 13 residues. The DNA of the CDR3 is TGTGCCAGCAGTACGCGGGGTAAAGAGACCCACTACTTC. It codes for CASSTRGKETHYF.